This T cell receptor (beta chain) was identified during a study of blood T cell repertoires in COVID-19 (dated by TCRdb to the early 2020s). For context, the study as a whole: Samples from collaborators originated in the United States, Italy and Spain and spanned both the acute and convalescent phases of COVID-19. The material from the prospective study consisted of cDNA or gDNA derived from T cells, B-cell-depleted T cells, or PBMCs. The dataset comprised deeply sampled blood TCRbeta repertoires from subjects exposed to, actively infected with, or recovered from COVID-19. The repertoires were made available in a free public database intended to serve as a resource for research on the immune response to SARS-CoV-2. Samples came from the ongoing ImmuneRACE study (first 160 participants) plus 1,254 subjects from 6 global collaborators. Sample metadata almost always included a de-identified subject ID, COVID-19 status, age in years and sex. HLA class I and class II types, where available, came from metadata supplied by the sample provider rather than from assay-based typing.

About this clone: Its antigen remains undetermined. No quality values exist for individual bases; no much larger clone is one base distant.

TCRbeta CDR3 regions were amplified from genomic DNA by means of the immunoSEQ Assay, a bias-controlled multiplex PCR. Per the authors' processing: The number of nucleated cells in each sample was estimated by amplification of reference gene primers within the assay. To quantify the absolute abundance of each unique TCRbeta CDR3 rearrangement, sequence reads were collapsed and filtered. For each sample, productive Simpson clonality was calculated by taking the square root of Simpson's diversity index across productive rearrangements. Imported from immuneACCESS, the table was reduced by TCRdb to in-frame sequences with V and J called. These copies leave out some clones; in studies compared against another copy, an unresolved V gene accounts for under half, and the cause of the remainder is not known. V and J calls and clone size are given by that table; D and trimming were obtained from the DNA. The sample table lists about 40,000 clones, 60% to 80% of them with a count of one. Approximately 33% of the sample belongs to the ten largest clones.

Overall study outcomes, separate from this receptor: The quantity of clinical and demographic metadata differed by source and by participant and was supplied without curation.

The collaborating institutions used their own protocols to collect whole blood in K2EDTA tubes. For TCRbeta analysis, collaborators shipped samples in one of three forms: frozen whole blood, isolated PBMCs, or DNA extracted from either of those sample types. V and J are trimmed by 5 bases and 2 bases, and the gene matches miss 6 bases of the junction. CDR3 length: 15 amino acids, cysteine to phenylalanine. Kept here is only the CDR3 DNA, which spans 45 bases and is read in frame from base 1. From a lookup of the germline V gene (reference sequence), CDR1 and CDR2 are MNHNY and SVGAGI. The chain employs TRBV6-6 and TRBJ1-3, with 7 central nucleotides matching TRBD1. This TCR was sampled from a woman aged 80 or over with acute or convalescent COVID-19. Sequenced material: peripheral blood. The nucleotide sequence reads TGTGCCAGCAGTATAACAGGGGCGGCTGGAAACACCATATATTTT. It codes for CASSITGAAGNTIYF.